What follows is one T cell receptor (beta chain) and its context. This record comes from a study of brain T cells in children with intractable seizures. Time point: blood from clinic visit 5 months post-surgery; TSC patient then seizure free. Profiling relied on immunoSEQ multiplex PCR, and the TCRdb table lists in-frame clones only, not all of them. The table has hundreds of thousands of clones, 93% seen once. CDR3 length: 15 residues. The ends lost 0 bases at V and 3 bases at J; junction bases unmatched: 2. Germline-derived CDR1 and CDR2 are SGHDT and YYEEEE. Sample: peripheral blood, taken approximately 5 months after surgery. This chain joins TRBV5-6 and TRBJ1-5, with 8 bases identical to TRBD1. The sequence derives from a boy younger than two with tuberous sclerosis and intractable seizures. The CDR3 nucleotides read TGTGCCAGCAGCTTGGCGGACAGGGCCAATCAGCCCCAGCATTTT. It specifies CASSLADRANQPQHF.